The 18 T cell receptor beta chains below were found in one sample sequenced in a study of blood T cell repertoires in COVID-19. Produced via immunoSEQ multiplex PCR; TCRdb's table is partial and in-frame only. The data show 240,000 or so clones, roughly 88% seen once. Sequencing used PBMCs or T cells enriched from blood (not recorded which). These receptors were taken from a woman in her forties or fifties who had recovered from COVID-19.

The DNA of the CDR3 is TGTGCCACCAGCAGAGATACAGGGATATATTCACCCCTCCACTTT. It translates to CATSRDTGIYSPLHF. The chain has TRBV15 and TRBJ1-6, with D perhaps TRBD1 (6 bases). V was clipped by 0 bases and J by 8 bases, with 11 bases between them. This CDR3 comprises 15 residues. Per germline, CDR1 LNHNV and CDR2 YYDKDF (reference sequence).

CDR3 loop: CATSESGLGTEAFF. In nucleotides, the CDR3 is TGTGCCACCAGTGAGTCAGGGTTGGGTACTGAAGCTTTCTTT. The chain carries TRBV24-1 and TRBJ1-1, with D possibly matching TRBD1 (5 bases). This CDR3 is 14 amino acids long. Germline CDR1 reads KGHDR; CDR2 reads SFDVKD. V dropped 4 bases and J dropped 5 bases, with 13 bases sitting between them.

The chain links TRBV29-1 to TRBJ2-1, with D perhaps matching TRBD2 (5 bases). The CDR3 has 15 amino acids. Germline values: CDR1 SQVTM, CDR2 ANQGSEA. V lost 1 base, J lost 1 base, and 11 bases lay in between. The CDR3 DNA sequence: TGCAGCGTTGAAGGGAGGATGGGTTCCTACAATGAGCAGTTCTTC. Translating gives CSVEGRMGSYNEQFF.

This chain links TRBV9 with TRBJ2-7, with D tentatively TRBD1 (6 bases). This CDR3 comprises 14 residues. The germline gives CDR1 SGDLS, CDR2 YYNGEE. V lost 0 bases to trimming and J lost 4 bases, with 11 bases between them. In nucleotides, the CDR3 is TGTGCCAGCAGCGTAGCAGTGGGGGCTTACGAGCAGTACTTC. Translation: CASSVAVGAYEQYF.

The gene calls are TRBV10-1 and TRBJ1-5; D remains unclear. V was clipped by 5 bases and J by 3 bases, with 8 bases between them. CDR3 length: 13 amino acids. The germline CDR1 and CDR2 sequences are WNHNN and SYGVQD (reference sequence). The DNA of the CDR3 is TGCGCCAGCAGTACCGCGCTCAATCAGCCCCAGCATTTT. This sequence encodes CASSTALNQPQHF.

The V call is TRBV7-2, the J call TRBJ1-2; D uncertain. The CDR3 consists of 13 residues. V was cut by 2 bases and J by 7 bases, with 11 bases left in between. Germline values: CDR1 SGHTA, CDR2 FQGNSA. Here the CDR3 DNA reads TGTGCCAGCAGCTTATTTCGCCAGGCTGGCTACACCTTC. Translation gives CASSLFRQAGYTF.

There are a few counts of this clone. The rearrangement links TRBV5-1 to TRBJ2-7; D may be TRBD2 (6 bases). Germline V gene lookup returns CDR1 SGHRS and CDR2 YFSETQ. The CDR3 contains 13 residues. V dropped 0 bases and J dropped 6 bases, with 10 bases sitting between them. The CDR3 coding sequence is TGCGCCAGCAGCTTGGTCCAGGGAGGCGAGCAGTACTTC. Translating it yields CASSLVQGGEQYF.

The chain links TRBV19 to TRBJ1-1; perhaps TRBD1 as D (5 bases). Per the germline V gene, CDR1 is LNHDA and CDR2 is SQIVND (reference sequence). The CDR3 is made up of 14 amino acids. Trimming took 1 base from V and 10 from J, leaving 16 bases between them. The chain's CDR3 is CASSIVRQGTGAFF. CDR3 in DNA: TGTGCCAGTAGTATAGTTCGGCAGGGTACGGGAGCTTTCTTT. The variable domain in full, completed from reference TRBV19 and TRBJ1-1, reads DGGITQSPKYLFRKEGQNVTLSCEQNLNHDAMYWYRQDPGQGLRLIYYSQIVNDFQKGDIAEGYSVSREKKESFPLTVTSAQKNPTAFYLCASSIVRQGTGAFFGQGTRLTVV.

The CDR3 protein is CASSPDDTNYGYTF. Here the CDR3 DNA reads TGTGCCAGCAGCCCCGACGACACGAACTATGGCTACACCTTC. The genes are TRBV13 and TRBJ1-2, with D unresolved. The CDR3 sequence is 14 residues long. V shed 5 bases and J shed 2 bases, with 12 bases lying between them. CDR1 and CDR2 (germline): PRHDT, FYEKMQ (reference sequence).

The chain recombines TRBV19 with TRBJ1-5, with 9 nucleotides matching TRBD1. The CDR3 spans 15 residues. CDR1 and CDR2 (germline): LNHDA, SQIVND (reference sequence). V was clipped by 5 bases and J by 4 bases; unmatched bases: 6. The CDR3 sequence: CASSGVGTGNQPQHF. In DNA form, the CDR3 reads TGTGCCAGTAGTGGGGTAGGGACAGGGAATCAGCCCCAGCATTTT. Filled out from reference TRBV19 and TRBJ1-5, the complete variable domain reads DGGITQSPKYLFRKEGQNVTLSCEQNLNHDAMYWYRQDPGQGLRLIYYSQIVNDFQKGDIAEGYSVSREKKESFPLTVTSAQKNPTAFYLCASSGVGTGNQPQHFGDGTRLSIL.

CDR3 in DNA: TGTGCCAGCAGCGTAGGACCAGCTCGAGGGGGAACCTACAATGAGCAGTTCTTC. Its protein is CASSVGPARGGTYNEQFF. The J gene is TRBJ2-1, the V gene TRBV9, with D perhaps matching TRBD1 (6 bases). The CDR3 has 18 amino acids. The V gene lost 0 bases and the J gene lost 2 bases, with 18 bases spanning the gap. CDR1 SGDLS and CDR2 YYNGEE come from the germline V gene. The variable domain in full, completed from reference TRBV9 and TRBJ2-1, reads DSGVTQTPKHLITATGQRVTLRCSPRSGDLSVYWYQQSLDQGLQFLIQYYNGEERAKGNILERFSAQQFPDLHSELNLSSLELGDSALYFCASSVGPARGGTYNEQFFGPGTRLTVL.

The chain is built from TRBV2 and TRBJ1-4, with unresolved D. The CDR3 has 15 amino acids. Germline V gene data show CDR1 as SNHLY and CDR2 as FYNNEI. Trimming left V 2 bases short and J 14 bases short, with 21 bases between. CDR3 amino acids: CASSEPYRSTRGLFF. DNA of the CDR3: TGTGCCAGCAGTGAACCCTACCGAAGCACTCGCGGGCTGTTTTTT.

This clone was found once. The chain has TRBV30 and TRBJ1-6, with 7 bases matching TRBD1. Germline-derived CDR1 and CDR2 are GTSNPN and SVGIG (reference sequence). The CDR3 runs to 17 residues. Unmatched junction bases numbered 15, after V lost 2 bases and J lost 8 bases. The CDR3 region is CAWSIRTSRQGDSPLHF. CDR3 DNA: TGTGCCTGGAGTATTCGAACCTCCCGACAGGGAGATTCACCCCTCCACTTT.

This clone was seen a few times. V usage is TRBV7-2 and J usage is TRBJ2-7, with a possible D match to TRBD1 (5 bases). V shed 0 bases and J shed 3 bases, with 9 bases lying between them. The V gene's germline CDR1 is SGHTA and CDR2 FQGNSA. The CDR3 consists of 14 residues. CDR3 sequence (DNA): TGTGCCAGCAGCTTAGCCAGGGCTTACTACGAGCAGTACTTC. Protein: CASSLARAYYEQYF.

This clone was seen just once. The rearrangement links TRBV5-5 to TRBJ2-3, with 12 bases identical to TRBD1. Germline CDR1 and CDR2: SGHKS and YYEKEE (reference sequence). The CDR3 runs 16 residues. The V and J ends lost 0 bases and 5 bases, in that order; junction bases with no gene match: 4. CDR3 sequence reads: CASSLGGTGGEDTQYF. CDR3 nucleotide sequence: TGTGCCAGCAGCTTGGGTGGGACAGGGGGCGAAGATACGCAGTATTTT.

This chain links TRBV7-2 with TRBJ1-2; no definite D call. V shed 5 bases and J shed 4 bases, with 14 bases lying between them. CDR1 is SGHTA, CDR2 FQGNSA, per germline. The CDR3 is made up of 14 amino acids. Here the CDR3 DNA reads TGTGCCAGCAGCCACCGACCGGAGGGCTATGGCTACACCTTC. Residues: CASSHRPEGYGYTF.

This chain joins TRBV7-2 and TRBJ2-1, with TRBD1 matching 9 bases. Unmatched junction bases numbered 11, after V lost 7 bases and J lost 4 bases. The CDR3 consists of 16 residues. Germline V gives CDR1 SGHTA, CDR2 FQGNSA. CDR3 bases: TGTGCCAGCACCCTAGCAGGGACAGGGCAATACAATGAGCAGTTCTTC. As protein: CASTLAGTGQYNEQFF.

In the case of this clone: Germline and junction disagree at one end, which may indicate a read error. The chain recombines TRBV11-2 with TRBJ2-1; 8 positions match TRBD2. Germline V gives CDR1 SGHAT, CDR2 FQNNGV. The CDR3 is 14 residues long. DNA of the CDR3: TGTGCCAGCAGCCCCTTAGCGGGGTCCCGGGTGGGGATCTTC. This gives the protein CASSPLAGSRVGIF.